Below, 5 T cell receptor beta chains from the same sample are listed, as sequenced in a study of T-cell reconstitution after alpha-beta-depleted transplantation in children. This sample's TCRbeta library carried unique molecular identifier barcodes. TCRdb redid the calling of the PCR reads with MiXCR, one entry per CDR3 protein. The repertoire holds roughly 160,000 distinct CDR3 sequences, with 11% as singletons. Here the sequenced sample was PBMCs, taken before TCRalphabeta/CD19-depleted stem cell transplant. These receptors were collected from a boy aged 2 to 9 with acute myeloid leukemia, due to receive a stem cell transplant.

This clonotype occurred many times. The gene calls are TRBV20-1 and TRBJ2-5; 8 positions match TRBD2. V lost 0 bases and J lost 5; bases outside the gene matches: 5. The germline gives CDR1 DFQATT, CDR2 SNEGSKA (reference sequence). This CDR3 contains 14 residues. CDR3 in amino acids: CSARDGGATETQYF. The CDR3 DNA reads TGCAGTGCTAGAGACGGGGGGGCCACGGAGACCCAGTACTTC.

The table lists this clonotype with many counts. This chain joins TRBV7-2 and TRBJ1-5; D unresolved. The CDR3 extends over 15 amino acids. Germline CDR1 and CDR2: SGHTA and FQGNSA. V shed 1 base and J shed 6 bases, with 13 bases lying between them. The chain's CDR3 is CASSLGGSGSQPQHF. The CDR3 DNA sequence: TGTGCCAGCAGCTTAGGCGGGTCGGGGTCTCAGCCCCAGCATTTT.

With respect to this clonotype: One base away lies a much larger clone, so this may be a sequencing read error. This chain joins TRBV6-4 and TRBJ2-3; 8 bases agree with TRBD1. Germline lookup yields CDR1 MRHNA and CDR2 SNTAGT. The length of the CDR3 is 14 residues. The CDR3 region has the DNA TGTGGCAGCAGTGAGCAGGGGGCCTCAGATACGCAGTATTTT. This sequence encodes CGSSEQGASDTQYF.

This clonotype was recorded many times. The CDR3 region is CSVDRWGWGQDNEQFF. The CDR3 coding sequence is TGCAGCGTTGATCGTTGGGGGTGGGGACAGGACAATGAGCAGTTCTTC. This chain links TRBV29-1 with TRBJ2-1, with 8 positions matching TRBD1. V gave up 3 bases and J gave up 5 bases; unmatched junction bases: 12. Germline V gene lookup returns CDR1 SQVTM and CDR2 ANQGSEA. CDR3 length: 16 residues.

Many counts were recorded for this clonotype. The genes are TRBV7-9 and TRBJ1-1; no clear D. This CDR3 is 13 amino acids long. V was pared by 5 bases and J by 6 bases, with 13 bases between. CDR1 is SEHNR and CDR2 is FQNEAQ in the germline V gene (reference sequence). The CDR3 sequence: CASSVVSAPEAFF. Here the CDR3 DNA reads TGTGCCAGCAGCGTCGTGTCCGCGCCTGAAGCTTTCTTT.